The sequence of this T cell receptor beta chain was determined in a study of radiotherapy plus CTLA-4 blockade in lung cancer (dated by TCRdb to between 2017 and 2018). Some background on the complete study: Among the enrolled patients, around 17% had an objective response, and roughly 30% reached disease control.

What the research found in general, with its limitations: The strongest predictors of response were reported to be early dynamic shifts in blood T cell clones along with a rise in serum interferon-beta following radiation. After treatment with radiotherapy and ipilimumab, TCR clones that originated in tumors expanded in peripheral blood.

Taken from cysteine to phenylalanine, the CDR3 has 11 residues. Solely the CDR3 DNA is kept, with 33 bases framed from the first base. The germline V gene (reference sequence) supplies CDR1 GTSNPN and CDR2 SVGIG. V loses 0 bases, J loses 10 bases, and the germline ends lie 4 bases apart. In the case of this clone: Its antigen remains undetermined. One base away there is no much larger clone; base qualities are not given.

Focal radiation therapy combined with CTLA-4 blockade (ipilimumab) was tested in patients with chemo-refractory metastatic non-small-cell lung cancer. The method was the immunoSEQ multiplex PCR assay. TCRdb holds this immuneACCESS table with in-frame rearrangements only. Some clones are missing; in checked studies, unresolved V genes explain under half, and the rest has no known cause. Present in this sample are 50,000 to 70,000 clones, just over 75% of which were seen just once. The top ten clonotypes cover around 4.2% of the sample. Material: peripheral blood, obtained from a patient treated with radiotherapy plus ipilimumab. Rearrangement joined TRBV30 to TRBJ1-6; the D gene is unclear. This sequence was found in a human donor with non-small cell lung cancer who had a partial response to radiotherapy plus ipilimumab. The CDR3 region has the sequence CAWSVQSPLHF. The base sequence is TGTGCCTGGAGTGTACAATCACCCCTCCACTTT. The full variable domain, with segments outside the CDR3 supplied by the reference TRBV30 and TRBJ1-6 proteins, appears as SQTIHQWPATLVQPVGSPLSLECTVEGTSNPNLYWYRQAAGRGLQLLFYSVGIGQISSEVPQNLSASRPQDRQFILSSKKLLLSDSGFYLCAWSVQSPLHFGNGTRLTVT.